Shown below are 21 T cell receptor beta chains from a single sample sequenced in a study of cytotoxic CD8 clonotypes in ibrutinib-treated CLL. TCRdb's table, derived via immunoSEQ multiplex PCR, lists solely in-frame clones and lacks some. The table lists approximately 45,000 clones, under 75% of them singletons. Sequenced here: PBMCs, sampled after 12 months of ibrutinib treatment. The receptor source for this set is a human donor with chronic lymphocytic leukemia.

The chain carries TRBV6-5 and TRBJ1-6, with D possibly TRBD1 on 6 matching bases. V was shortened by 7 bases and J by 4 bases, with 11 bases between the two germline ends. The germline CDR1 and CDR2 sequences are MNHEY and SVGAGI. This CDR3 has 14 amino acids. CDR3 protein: CASTKGGYNSPLHF. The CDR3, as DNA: TGTGCCAGCACTAAGGGGGGGTATAATTCACCCCTCCACTTT.

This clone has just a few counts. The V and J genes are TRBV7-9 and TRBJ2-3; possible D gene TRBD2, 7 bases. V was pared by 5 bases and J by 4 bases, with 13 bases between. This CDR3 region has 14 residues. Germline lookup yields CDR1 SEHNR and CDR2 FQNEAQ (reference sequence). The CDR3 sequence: CASSIRGGADTQYF. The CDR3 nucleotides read TGTGCCAGCAGCATCAGAGGGGGGGCAGATACGCAGTATTTT.

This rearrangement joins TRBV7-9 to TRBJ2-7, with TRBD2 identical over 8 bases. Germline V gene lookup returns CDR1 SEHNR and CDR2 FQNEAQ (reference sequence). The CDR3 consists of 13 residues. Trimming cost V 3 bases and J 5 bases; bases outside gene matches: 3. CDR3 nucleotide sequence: TGTGCCAGCAGCTTGGCGGGGGGTCACGAGCAGTACTTC. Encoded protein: CASSLAGGHEQYF.

The CDR3 nucleotides are TGTGCCAGCAGTGACGTGGGTGGTAGCGGGGGCGTAGATACGCAGTATTTT. It encodes CASSDVGGSGGVDTQYF. This sequence joins TRBV6-1 and TRBJ2-3; 9 nucleotides line up with TRBD2. V lost 3 bases, J lost 5 bases, and 12 bases stayed unmatched. The CDR3 length is 17 residues. Germline CDR1 MNHNS, CDR2 SASEGT.

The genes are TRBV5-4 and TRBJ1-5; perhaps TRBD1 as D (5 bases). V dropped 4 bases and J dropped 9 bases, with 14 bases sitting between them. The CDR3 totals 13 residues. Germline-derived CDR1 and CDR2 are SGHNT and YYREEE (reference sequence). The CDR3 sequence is CASSPGPGRPQHF. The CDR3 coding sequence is TGTGCCAGCAGCCCAGGGCCCGGTCGGCCCCAGCATTTT.

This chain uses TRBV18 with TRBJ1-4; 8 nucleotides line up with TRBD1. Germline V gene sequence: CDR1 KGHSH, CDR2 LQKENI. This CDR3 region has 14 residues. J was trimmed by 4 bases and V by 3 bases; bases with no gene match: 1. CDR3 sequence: CASSPGQDNEKLFF. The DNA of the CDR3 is TGTGCCAGCTCACCGGGACAGGATAATGAAAAACTGTTTTTT.

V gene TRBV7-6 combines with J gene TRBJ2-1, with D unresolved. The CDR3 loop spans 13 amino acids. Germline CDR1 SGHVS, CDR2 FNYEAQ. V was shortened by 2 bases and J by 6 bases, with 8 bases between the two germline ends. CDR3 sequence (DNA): TGTGCCAGCAGCTTAAGCCTGACCAATGAGCAGTTCTTC. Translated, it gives CASSLSLTNEQFF.

This chain's CDR3 is CASSFQDSGNTIYF. The CDR3 DNA sequence: TGTGCCAGCAGCTTTCAGGATTCTGGAAACACCATATATTTT. This chain links TRBV5-8 with TRBJ1-3; D gene unclear. The CDR3 covers 14 residues. V shed 2 bases and J shed 1 base, with 7 bases lying between them. Looked up from germline, CDR1 is SGHTS and CDR2 is YDEGEE.

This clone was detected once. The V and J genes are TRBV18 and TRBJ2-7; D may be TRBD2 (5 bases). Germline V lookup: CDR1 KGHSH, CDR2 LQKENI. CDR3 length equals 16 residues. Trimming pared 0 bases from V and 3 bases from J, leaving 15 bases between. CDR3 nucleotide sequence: TGTGCCAGCTCACCACCGAAAAGAATCGACTACTACGAGCAGTACTTC. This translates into CASSPPKRIDYYEQYF.

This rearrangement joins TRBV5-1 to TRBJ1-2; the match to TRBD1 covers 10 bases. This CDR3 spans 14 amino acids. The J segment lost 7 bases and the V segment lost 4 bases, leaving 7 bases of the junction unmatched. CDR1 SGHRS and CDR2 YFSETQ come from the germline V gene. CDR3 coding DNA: TGCGCCAGCAGCCCCCCTGGGACAGGGGTTGGCTACACCTTC. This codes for CASSPPGTGVGYTF.

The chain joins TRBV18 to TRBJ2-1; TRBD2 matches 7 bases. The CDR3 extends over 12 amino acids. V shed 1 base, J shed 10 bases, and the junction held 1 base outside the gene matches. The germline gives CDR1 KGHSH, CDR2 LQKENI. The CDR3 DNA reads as TGTGCCAGCTCACCACTTAGCGGGGAGCAGTTCTTC. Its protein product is CASSPLSGEQFF.

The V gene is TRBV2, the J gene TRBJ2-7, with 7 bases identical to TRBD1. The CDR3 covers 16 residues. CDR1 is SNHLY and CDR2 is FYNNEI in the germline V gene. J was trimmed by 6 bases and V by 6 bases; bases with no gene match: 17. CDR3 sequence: CASSMLGQDIYGEQYF. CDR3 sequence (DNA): TGTGCCAGCAGCATGCTCGGACAGGACATCTATGGCGAGCAGTACTTC.

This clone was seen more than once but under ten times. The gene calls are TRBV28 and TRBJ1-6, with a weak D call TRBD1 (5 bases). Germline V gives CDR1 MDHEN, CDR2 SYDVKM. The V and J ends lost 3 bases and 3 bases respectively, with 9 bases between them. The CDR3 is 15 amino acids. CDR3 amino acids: CASSFTGLYNSPLHF. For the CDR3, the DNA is TGTGCCAGCAGTTTTACGGGGCTCTATAATTCACCCCTCCACTTT. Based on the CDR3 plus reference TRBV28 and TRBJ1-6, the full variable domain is DVKVTQSSRYLVKRTGEKVFLECVQDMDHENMFWYRQDPGLGLRLIYFSYDVKMKEKGDIPEGYSVSREKKERFSLILESASTNQTSMYLCASSFTGLYNSPLHFGNGTRLTVT.

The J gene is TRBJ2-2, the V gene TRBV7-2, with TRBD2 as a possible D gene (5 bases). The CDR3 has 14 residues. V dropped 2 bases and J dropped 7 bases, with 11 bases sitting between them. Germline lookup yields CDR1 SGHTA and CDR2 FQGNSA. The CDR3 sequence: CASSLSSRDGELFF. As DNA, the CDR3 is TGTGCCAGCAGCTTATCGAGCCGGGACGGGGAGCTGTTTTTT.

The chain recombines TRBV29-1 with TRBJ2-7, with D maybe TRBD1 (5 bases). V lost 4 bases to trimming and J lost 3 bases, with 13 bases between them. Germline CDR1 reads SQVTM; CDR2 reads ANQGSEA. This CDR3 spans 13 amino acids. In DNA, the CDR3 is TGCAGCGTTGGACGTCCAGGGTTCTACGAGCAGTACTTC. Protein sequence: CSVGRPGFYEQYF.

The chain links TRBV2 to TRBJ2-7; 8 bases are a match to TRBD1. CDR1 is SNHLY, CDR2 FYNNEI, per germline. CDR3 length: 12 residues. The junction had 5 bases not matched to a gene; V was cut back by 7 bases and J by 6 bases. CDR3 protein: CASKRTGFEQYF. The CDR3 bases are TGTGCCAGCAAAAGGACAGGGTTCGAGCAGTACTTC.

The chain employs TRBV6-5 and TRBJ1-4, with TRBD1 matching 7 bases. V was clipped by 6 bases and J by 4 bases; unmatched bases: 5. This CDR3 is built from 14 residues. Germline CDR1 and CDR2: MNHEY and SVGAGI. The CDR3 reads CASSRGLGNEKLFF. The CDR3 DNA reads TGTGCCAGCAGCAGGGGGTTAGGTAATGAAAAACTGTTTTTT.

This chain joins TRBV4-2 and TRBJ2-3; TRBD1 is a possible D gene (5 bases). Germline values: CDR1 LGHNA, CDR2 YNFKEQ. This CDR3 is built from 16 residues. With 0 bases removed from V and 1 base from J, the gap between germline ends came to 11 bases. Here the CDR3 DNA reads TGTGCCAGCAGCCAAGACAGGGCGGTGGGCACAGATACGCAGTATTTT. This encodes CASSQDRAVGTDTQYF.

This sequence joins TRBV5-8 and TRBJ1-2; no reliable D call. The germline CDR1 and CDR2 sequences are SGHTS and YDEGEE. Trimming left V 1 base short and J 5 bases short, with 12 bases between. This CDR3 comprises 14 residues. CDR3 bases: TGTGCCAGCAGCTTGAGAGTAGACCTTTATGGCTACACCTTC. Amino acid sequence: CASSLRVDLYGYTF.

The CDR3 DNA reads as TGCGCCAGCAGCTTAAGCCCTAGCGGAAACAATGAGCAGTTCTTC. It codes for CASSLSPSGNNEQFF. The J gene is TRBJ2-1, the V gene TRBV5-1; 7 positions agree with TRBD2. There are 15 residues in the CDR3. Germline-derived CDR1 and CDR2 are SGHRS and YFSETQ. The ends lost 2 bases at V and 5 bases at J; junction bases unmatched: 7.

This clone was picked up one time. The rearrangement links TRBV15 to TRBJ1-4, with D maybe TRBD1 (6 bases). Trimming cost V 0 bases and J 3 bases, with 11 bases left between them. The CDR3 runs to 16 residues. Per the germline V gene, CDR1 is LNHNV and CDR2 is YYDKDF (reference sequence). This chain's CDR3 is CATSREQQGSNEKLFF. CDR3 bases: TGTGCCACCAGCAGAGAACAACAGGGTTCTAATGAAAAACTGTTTTTT.